This T cell receptor beta chain is from a study of beta chain features in type 1 diabetes. Germline lookup yields CDR1 MNHEY and CDR2 SMNVEV (reference sequence). V shed 6 bases, J shed 0 bases, and the junction held 6 bases outside the gene matches. CDR3 length: 15 residues. As every portion of the isolated RNA was reverse transcribed, the sequencing read expressed TCRB transcripts. The data were produced by immunoSEQ multiplex PCR, yet TCRdb's version contains in-frame clones alone and is incomplete. The sample yields about 230,000 clones, 9% to 10% seen once. This receptor was obtained from a woman under 30 in good health. Sequenced material: naive CD4+ T cells from blood. The J gene is TRBJ1-1, the V gene TRBV27, with TRBD1 matching over 8 bases. The CDR3, as DNA: TGTGCCAGCAGGACAGGGGATCCTATGAACACTGAAGCTTTCTTT. It encodes CASRTGDPMNTEAFF.